The source of this T cell receptor beta chain is a study of cytomegalovirus exposure and HLA in healthy donors (dated by TCRdb to about 2017). In terms of the full investigation: According to a later analysis, the roughly 130 validation repertoires were produced on the same platform as the roughly 600 repertoires of the first cohort. A separate validation cohort of roughly 110 different subjects was used in addition to the roughly 640-subject first cohort. To predict cytomegalovirus infection status, the study brought together high-throughput TCR immunosequencing, statistical association of individual TCRs with disease status, and machine learning. The study aimed to test whether signatures of past pathogen exposure could be identified by cataloging public T cell receptors.

The full study reports these points: In a later analysis, TCRs clustered in the first cohort were found to also tend to co-occur in the roughly 110 validation repertoires, with 90% to 95% of cluster scores above 0. Three of the identified cytomegalovirus-associated TCR beta chains were confirmed in vitro to be specific for cytomegalovirus antigens. A later analysis had no HLA typing for the validation cohort, so co-occurrence there was scored across all 110 or so repertoires. The classifier was reported to diagnose cytomegalovirus status with high specificity and sensitivity in both the original and validation cohorts. The study listed 150 to 200 TCR beta chains as associated with cytomegalovirus. The authors suggested that the approach could potentially be generalized to other disease states and immunological phenotypes. Most TCR sequences were observed very rarely across donors, whereas some public TCRs were present in many individuals.

CDR1 and CDR2 are read off the germline V gene (reference sequence) as GTSNPN and SVGIG. Including the terminal cysteine and phenylalanine, the CDR3 comprises 11 residues. Just the 33-base CDR3 DNA is kept, in frame starting at base 1. V is reduced by 1 base and J by 6 bases, leaving a spacing of 6 bases between them. Receptor amplification or capture employed the immunoSEQ multiplex PCR assay. Processing in the source paper ran as follows. A statistical classification framework was developed to diagnose cytomegalovirus status using the catalog of TCR beta chain sequences. TCRdb stores this immuneACCESS table with in-frame sequences only. Part of the clones is absent; in the studies checked, under half of the shortfall reflects unresolved V genes, and no reason is known for the rest. The V and J calls and clone size are taken from that table; D and trimming were inferred from the DNA. Across this sample there are tens of thousands of clones, with roughly 95% seen only once. Clones ranked in the top ten supply 0.95% to 1.5% of the sample.

This clone was detected once. Its antigen is still unknown. Per-nucleotide qualities are absent, and no much larger clonotype sits a single base away. The donors were included in the validation cohort of some 110 subjects, a group kept apart from the roughly 730-subject first cohort. The receptor chain draws on TRBV30 and TRBJ1-2; the D gene is not confidently resolved. This clonotype was sampled from a woman younger than 30 in good health and CMV-seronegative. Source material: PBMCs. The CDR3 has the sequence CAWSGAHGYTF. The nucleotide sequence is TGTGCCTGGAGTGGAGCGCATGGCTACACCTTC.